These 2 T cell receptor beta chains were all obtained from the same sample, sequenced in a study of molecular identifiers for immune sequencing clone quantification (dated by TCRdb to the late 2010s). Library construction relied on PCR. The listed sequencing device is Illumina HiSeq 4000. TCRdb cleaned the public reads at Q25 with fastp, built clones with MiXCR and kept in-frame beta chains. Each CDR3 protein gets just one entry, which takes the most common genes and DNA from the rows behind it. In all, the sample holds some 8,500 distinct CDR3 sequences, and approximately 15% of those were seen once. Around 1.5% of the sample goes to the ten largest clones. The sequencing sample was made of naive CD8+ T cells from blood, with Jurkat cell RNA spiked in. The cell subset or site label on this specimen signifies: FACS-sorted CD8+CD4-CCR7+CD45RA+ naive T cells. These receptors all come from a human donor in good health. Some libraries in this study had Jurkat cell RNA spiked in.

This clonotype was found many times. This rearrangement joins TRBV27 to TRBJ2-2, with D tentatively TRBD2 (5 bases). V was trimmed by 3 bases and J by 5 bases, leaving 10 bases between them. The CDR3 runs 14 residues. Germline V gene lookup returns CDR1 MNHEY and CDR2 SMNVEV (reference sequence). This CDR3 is CASSFSGWTGELFF. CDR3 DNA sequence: TGTGCCAGCAGTTTCTCGGGGTGGACCGGGGAGCTGTTTTTT.

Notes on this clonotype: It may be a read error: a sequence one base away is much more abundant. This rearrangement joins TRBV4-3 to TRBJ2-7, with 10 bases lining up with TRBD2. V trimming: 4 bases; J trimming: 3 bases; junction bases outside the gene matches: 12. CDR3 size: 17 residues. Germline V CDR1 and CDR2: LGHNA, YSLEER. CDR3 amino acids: CASSRERGTSGIYEQYF. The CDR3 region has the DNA TGCGCCAGCAGCCGAGAACGGGGTACTAGCGGGATCTACGAGCAGTACTTC.